These 20 T cell receptor beta chains were sequenced from one sample in a study of Tregs in tolerant kidney transplant recipients. Libraries were prepared by immunoSEQ multiplex PCR; TCRdb keeps only in-frame clonotypes and omits some of them. The sample holds 75,000 to 100,000 clones, approximately 90% seen once. What was sequenced was CD8+ T cells from blood. The source of these receptors is a human donor in good health.

V is TRBV6-1 and J is TRBJ2-2; weak D call: TRBD2 (6 bases). Trimming left V 0 bases short and J 5 bases short, with 13 bases between. Per germline, CDR1 MNHNS and CDR2 SASEGT. The length of the CDR3 is 16 residues. CDR3 residues: CASSEAPSAPTGELFF. CDR3 nucleotides: TGTGCCAGCAGTGAAGCCCCTAGCGCACCTACCGGGGAGCTGTTTTTT.

The rearrangement links TRBV10-3 to TRBJ2-7; 8 bases align to TRBD2. Germline V gene lookup returns CDR1 ENHRY and CDR2 SYGVKD. After removal of 1 base from V and 1 base from J, the junction contained 0 bases not matched to a gene. The CDR3 loop spans 14 amino acids. The CDR3 DNA reads TGTGCCATCAGTGAGTTAGCGGGGTCCTACGAGCAGTACTTC. Its protein product is CAISELAGSYEQYF.

CDR3 coding DNA: TGTGCTCGAGGGGAGCAGGCCACTAGAGCTTTCTTT. Residues: CARGEQATRAFF. This rearrangement joins TRBV6-5 to TRBJ1-1; possibly TRBD1 for D (5 bases). CDR1 is MNHEY, CDR2 SVGAGI, per germline. The CDR3 is 12 residues long.

This chain connects TRBV14 to TRBJ1-2, with TRBD1 as a possible D gene (5 bases). Germline CDR1 is SGHDN and CDR2 is FVKESK. V was shortened by 0 bases and J by 3 bases, with 14 bases between the two germline ends. The CDR3 sequence is 16 residues long. In DNA form, the CDR3 reads TGTGCCAGCAGCCAAGAATTGGGGCGGGAGGACTATGGCTACACCTTC. Amino acids: CASSQELGREDYGYTF.

The chain carries TRBV15 and TRBJ1-1; D may be TRBD1 (6 bases). This CDR3 contains 13 residues. CDR1 is LNHNV, CDR2 YYDKDF, per germline (reference sequence). V lost 9 bases and J lost 4, with 15 bases in between. CDR3 coding DNA: TGTGCCACGACTCCTACAGGGTTCACTGAAGCTTTCTTT. It codes for CATTPTGFTEAFF.

The genes are TRBV19 and TRBJ2-7, with 16 bases matching TRBD2. The germline V gene has CDR1 LNHDA and CDR2 SQIVND (reference sequence). The CDR3 is made up of 16 amino acids. The V gene end was trimmed by 6 bases and the J gene end by 1 base; junction bases not matched to a gene: 3. This chain's CDR3 is CASSPGLAGGSYEQYF. The CDR3, as DNA: TGTGCCAGTAGCCCGGGACTAGCGGGGGGGTCCTACGAGCAGTACTTC.

The chain joins TRBV9 to TRBJ2-1, with 7 bases that match TRBD2. Germline assignment: CDR1 SGDLS and CDR2 YYNGEE. V was clipped by 1 base and J by 5 bases; unmatched bases: 6. The CDR3 consists of 15 residues. CDR3 in amino acids: CASSVMAGANNEQFF. The CDR3 DNA is TGTGCCAGCAGCGTAATGGCGGGAGCCAACAATGAGCAGTTCTTC.

The chain uses TRBV7-8 and TRBJ2-5, with 7 bases lining up with TRBD2. The CDR3 has 16 residues. Germline V gene sequence: CDR1 SGHVS, CDR2 FQNEAQ. J was trimmed by 4 bases and V by 4 bases; bases with no gene match: 12. This chain's CDR3 is CASSSKRDLKRETQYF. In DNA, the CDR3 is TGTGCCAGCAGCTCAAAGCGGGACTTGAAAAGAGAGACCCAGTACTTC.

The chain links TRBV5-1 to TRBJ2-6; 10 positions match TRBD1. The CDR3 consists of 18 residues. Germline values: CDR1 SGHRS, CDR2 YFSETQ. V shed 0 bases, J shed 4 bases, and the junction held 7 bases outside the gene matches. CDR3 nucleotide sequence: TGCGCCAGCAGCTTGGTCCGGGACAGGGGTGCCGGGGCCAACGTCCTGACTTTC. It specifies CASSLVRDRGAGANVLTF.

This chain links TRBV29-1 with TRBJ2-5; D call uncertain. The DNA end is more similar to TRBJ2-7, so the J call may be wrong. The germline V gene encodes CDR1 SQVTM and CDR2 ANQGSEA. This CDR3 contains 14 residues. The CDR3 DNA reads TGCAGCGTTGAAGGGCCCTCGACTGGGTACGAGCAGTACTTC. Translated: CSVEGPSTGYEQYF.

CDR3 nucleotide sequence: TGCGCCAGCAGCCGATCGACGATCCGACCGGGAATGGCTGATGGCTACACCTTC. It codes for CASSRSTIRPGMADGYTF. This chain uses TRBV4-1 with TRBJ1-2; no clear D. The germline V gene encodes CDR1 MGHRA and CDR2 YSYEKL. This CDR3 comprises 18 residues. V was trimmed by 4 bases and J by 6 bases, leaving 27 bases between them.

The chain is built from TRBV19 and TRBJ2-1; TRBD2 aligns across 7 bases. Germline CDR1 reads LNHDA; CDR2 reads SQIVND (reference sequence). The CDR3 runs to 13 residues. The V gene end was trimmed by 0 bases and the J gene end by 8 bases; junction bases not matched to a gene: 1. The CDR3 here is CASSIEAGDEQFF. The CDR3 DNA follows: TGTGCCAGTAGTATAGAGGCGGGAGATGAGCAGTTCTTC.

The chain combines TRBV11-2 with TRBJ2-1, with 9 nucleotides matching TRBD2. J lost 4 bases, V lost 4 bases, and 11 bases had no gene match. Germline-derived CDR1 and CDR2 are SGHAT and FQNNGV. The CDR3 has 17 amino acids. CDR3 in amino acids: CASSYSGSPPLYNEQFF. CDR3 DNA sequence: TGTGCCAGCAGCTATAGCGGGAGCCCCCCACTTTACAATGAGCAGTTCTTC.

This clone was counted between two and nine times. The V and J genes are TRBV4-2 and TRBJ2-3; the match to TRBD2 covers 12 bases. V shed 3 bases and J 3 bases; nucleotides not matched to a gene: 4. The CDR3 sequence is 16 residues long. CDR1 is LGHNA, CDR2 YNFKEQ, per germline. CDR3 in DNA: TGTGCCAGCAGCCACCCGCTAGCGGGGGGGACAGATACGCAGTATTTT. This sequence encodes CASSHPLAGGTDTQYF.

V gene TRBV6-1 combines with J gene TRBJ1-1; a possible D gene is TRBD1 (5 bases). Germline CDR1 MNHNS, CDR2 SASEGT. V lost 8 bases to trimming and J lost 6 bases, with 19 bases between them. The CDR3 spans 14 residues. The CDR3 loop is CASEGLQAASEAFF. In DNA, the CDR3 is TGTGCCAGCGAGGGGCTACAGGCCGCCTCTGAAGCTTTCTTT.

The chain combines TRBV7-9 with TRBJ1-2; a weak D match, TRBD1 (6 bases). V gave up 1 base and J gave up 9 bases, with 18 bases separating them. Germline V gene sequence: CDR1 SEHNR, CDR2 FQNEAQ (reference sequence). The CDR3 loop spans 15 amino acids. CDR3 DNA sequence: TGTGCCAGCAGCTTAGTTTTCAGGGGCCTGGCGAGCTACACCTTC. Its protein is CASSLVFRGLASYTF.

The chain is built from TRBV27 and TRBJ2-7; D is unclear. Germline CDR1 is MNHEY and CDR2 is SMNVEV (reference sequence). Deletions cut 8 bases from V and 5 bases from J, with 22 bases between. This CDR3 region has 15 residues. Written as DNA, the CDR3 is TGTGCCAGCGGAAGCGTGGGGTCTTTAGCAAACGAGCAGTACTTC. As protein: CASGSVGSLANEQYF.

This clone occurred once. The rearrangement joins TRBV5-6 to TRBJ1-2; 12 bases match TRBD1. Germline V CDR1 and CDR2: SGHDT, YYEEEE. Trimming removed 3 bases from V and 4 bases from J; junction bases left unmatched: 7. This CDR3 has 16 amino acids. For the CDR3, the DNA is TGTGCCAGCAGCTCCGGGGGACAGGGGGCCCGCTATGGCTACACCTTC. Translating gives CASSSGGQGARYGYTF.

The rearrangement joins TRBV7-9 to TRBJ1-6, with D uncertain. CDR3 size: 12 residues. V gave up 2 bases and J gave up 8 bases, with 4 bases separating them. In germline, CDR1 is SEHNR, CDR2 FQNEAQ (reference sequence). Here the CDR3 reads CASSLPDSPLHF. The DNA for the CDR3 is TGTGCCAGCAGCTTACCGGATTCACCCCTCCACTTT.

This clone was seen a single time. V is TRBV6-6 and J is TRBJ2-7; 10 bases match TRBD2. The V and J ends lost 2 bases and 3 bases, in that order; junction bases with no gene match: 7. The CDR3 runs to 16 residues. CDR1 and CDR2 (germline): MNHNY, SVGAGI (reference sequence). The CDR3 here is CASSYSSSGGDYEQYF. The CDR3 nucleotides are TGTGCCAGCAGTTACAGCTCTAGCGGGGGAGACTACGAGCAGTACTTC.